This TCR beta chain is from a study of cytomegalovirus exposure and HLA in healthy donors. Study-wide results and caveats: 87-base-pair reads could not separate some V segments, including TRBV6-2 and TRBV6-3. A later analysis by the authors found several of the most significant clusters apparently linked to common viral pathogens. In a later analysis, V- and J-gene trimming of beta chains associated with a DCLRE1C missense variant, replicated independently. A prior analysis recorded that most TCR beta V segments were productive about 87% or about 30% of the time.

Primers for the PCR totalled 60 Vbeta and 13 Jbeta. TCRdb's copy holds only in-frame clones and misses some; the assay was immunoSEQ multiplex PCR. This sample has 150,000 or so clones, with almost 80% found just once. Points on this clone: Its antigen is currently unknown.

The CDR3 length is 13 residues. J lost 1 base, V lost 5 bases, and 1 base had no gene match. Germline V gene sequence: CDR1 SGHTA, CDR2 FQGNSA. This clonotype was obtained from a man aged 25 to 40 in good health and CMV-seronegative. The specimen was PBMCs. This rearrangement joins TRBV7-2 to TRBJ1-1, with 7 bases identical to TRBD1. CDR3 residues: CASSRDRNTEAFF. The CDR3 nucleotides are TGTGCCAGCAGCCGGGACAGGAACACTGAAGCTTTCTTT.